This T cell receptor (beta chain) was retrieved from a study of T cell responses to AZD1222 COVID-19 vaccine. Study-wide context: Second doses that came at about 4 or about 12 weeks were put together. Study results and caveats: AZD1222 recipients seropositive at baseline numbered only six or seven. Vaccine-associated CD4 TCRs spanned spike, dominant at 160-218 and 743-854.

As regards this clone: Its antigen is undetermined.

The V gene lost 3 bases and the J gene lost 3 bases, with 15 bases spanning the gap. CDR1 is LGHDT and CDR2 is YNNKEL in the germline V gene (reference sequence). There are 16 residues in the CDR3. The method was immunoSEQ multiplex PCR; TCRdb's version includes in-frame clones alone and lacks a portion of them. The repertoire holds roughly 100,000 clones, 80% to 95% seen once, with approximately 1.2% in the top ten. This TCR came from an adult in good health. Sequencing used peripheral blood, obtained on day 0 of AZD1222 vaccination. The chain couples TRBV3-1 (or the pseudogene TRBV3-2) to TRBJ2-1; tentatively, D is TRBD1 (6 bases). The CDR3 reads CASSQMGASVYNEQFF. DNA of the CDR3: TGTGCCAGCAGCCAGATGGGGGCGAGCGTCTACAATGAGCAGTTCTTC.